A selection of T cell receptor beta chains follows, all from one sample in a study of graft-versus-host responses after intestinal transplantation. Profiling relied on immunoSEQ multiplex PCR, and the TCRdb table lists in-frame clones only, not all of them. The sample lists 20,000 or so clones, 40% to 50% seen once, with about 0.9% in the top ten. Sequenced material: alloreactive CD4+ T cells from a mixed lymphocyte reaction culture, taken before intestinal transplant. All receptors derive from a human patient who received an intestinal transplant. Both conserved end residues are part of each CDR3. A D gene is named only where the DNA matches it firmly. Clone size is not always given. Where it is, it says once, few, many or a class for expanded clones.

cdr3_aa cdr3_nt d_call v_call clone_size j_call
CAIRSGVGQPQHF TGTGCCATCAGGTCAGGGGTGGGCCAGCCCCAGCATTTT NA TRBV10-3 NA TRBJ1-5
CATGGAADTQYF TGTGCCACCGGGGGGGCGGCAGATACGCAGTATTTT TRBD2 TRBV5-4 NA TRBJ2-3
CASTRGHTDTQYF TGCGCCAGCACACGGGGTCACACAGATACGCAGTATTTT NA TRBV5-1 NA TRBJ2-3
CASSRGGAPATNEKLFF TGTGCCAGCAGTCGCGGGGGGGCGCCGGCAACTAATGAAAAACTGTTTTTT NA TRBV28 NA TRBJ1-4
CAISDTRNTEAFF TGTGCCATCAGCGACACTCGGAACACTGAAGCTTTCTTT NA TRBV10-3 few TRBJ1-1
CASSPDRGFVEAFF TGCGCCAGCAGCCCGGACAGGGGGTTTGTTGAAGCTTTCTTT TRBD1 TRBV5-1 NA TRBJ1-1
CASSPLVAGEYTEAFF TGTGCCAGCTCACCACTAGTGGCGGGGGAGTACACTGAAGCTTTCTTT NA TRBV18 once TRBJ1-1
CASSGTSGGYTDTQYF TGTGCCAGCAGCGGGACTAGCGGGGGCTACACAGATACGCAGTATTTT TRBD2 TRBV9 NA TRBJ2-3
CASSYSIQGDQPQHF TGTGCCAGCAGTTACTCGATACAGGGGGATCAGCCCCAGCATTTT TRBD1 TRBV6-5 few TRBJ1-5
CASSPLAGADTQYF TGTGCCAGCTCACCTTTAGCGGGGGCAGATACGCAGTATTTT TRBD2 TRBV18 few TRBJ2-3
CASSERVSGPEAFF TGTGCCAGCAGCGAGAGGGTTTCTGGGCCTGAAGCTTTCTTT NA TRBV9 few TRBJ1-1
CATSREPQGLGQPQHF TGTGCCACCAGCAGAGAACCTCAGGGGTTGGGCCAGCCCCAGCATTTT NA TRBV15 NA TRBJ1-5
CASSTHPGTGGYEQYF TGTGCCAGTAGTACCCACCCCGGGACAGGGGGTTACGAGCAGTACTTC TRBD1 TRBV19 NA TRBJ2-7